What follows is one T cell receptor beta chain and its context. Assay: immunoSEQ multiplex PCR; the TCRdb copy retains only in-frame clones and omits some. The data hold 190,000 or so clones, with 80% to 90% observed a single time. This entry comes from a study of blood T cell repertoires in COVID-19. At the level of the study: Researchers got acute and convalescent COVID-19 samples from the United States, Italy and Spain.

This CDR3 is 15 amino acids long. J was trimmed by 2 bases and V by 5 bases; bases with no gene match: 9. CDR1 SGHRS and CDR2 YFSETQ come from the germline V gene. This sequence was found in a woman younger than 35 who had recovered from COVID-19. This chain joins TRBV5-1 and TRBJ2-5; TRBD1 matches 7 bases. The sample comprised peripheral blood. The CDR3 bases are TGCGCCAGCAGATTTGGACAGGTATATCAAGAGACCCAGTACTTC. This codes for CASRFGQVYQETQYF.